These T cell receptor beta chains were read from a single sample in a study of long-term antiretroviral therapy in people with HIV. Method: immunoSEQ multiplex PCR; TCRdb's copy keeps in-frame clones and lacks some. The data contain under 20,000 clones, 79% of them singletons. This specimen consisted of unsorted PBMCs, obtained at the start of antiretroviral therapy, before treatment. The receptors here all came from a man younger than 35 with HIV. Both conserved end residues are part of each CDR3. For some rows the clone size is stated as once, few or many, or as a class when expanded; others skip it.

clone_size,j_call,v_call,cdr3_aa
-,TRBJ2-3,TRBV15,CATSRDRVSVDTQYF
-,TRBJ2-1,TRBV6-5,CASSLTAGYNEQFF
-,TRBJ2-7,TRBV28,CASSFSGGEVGYEQYF
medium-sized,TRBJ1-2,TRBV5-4,CASSAGTGGAVKDGYTF
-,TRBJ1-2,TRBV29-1,CSVRQGTYGYTF
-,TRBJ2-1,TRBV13,CASSQITSGRLGEQFF
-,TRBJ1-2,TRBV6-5,CASTTIGGVDYGYTF
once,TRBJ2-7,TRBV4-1,CASSQVGRGYEQYF
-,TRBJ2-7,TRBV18,CASSPPLTGSPYEQYF
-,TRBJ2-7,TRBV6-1,CASSEYGELYEQYF
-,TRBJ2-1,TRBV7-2,CASSLEAGVSRRNEQFF
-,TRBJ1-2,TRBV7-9,CASSIRTGGGNYGYTF
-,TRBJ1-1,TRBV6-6,CASSLTGGETEAFF
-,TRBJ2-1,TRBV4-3,CASSQLISGTYNEQFF
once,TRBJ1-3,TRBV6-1,CASSEAVHHSGNTIYF
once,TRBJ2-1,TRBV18,CASSHGLWDRAINEQFF
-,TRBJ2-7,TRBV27,CASSLWIGAVLYEQYF
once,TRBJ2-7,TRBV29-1,CSVNLGGQSPYEQYF
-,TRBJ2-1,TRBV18,CASSPRTGAWQFF
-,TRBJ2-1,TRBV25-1,CASSAGLALGEQFF
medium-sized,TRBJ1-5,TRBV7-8,CASSLVIRQPNSYSNQPQHF
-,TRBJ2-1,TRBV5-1,CASSLVAGGHNEQFF
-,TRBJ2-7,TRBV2,CASSWTGADLSYEQYF
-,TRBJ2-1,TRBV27,CASSLGVSEQFF
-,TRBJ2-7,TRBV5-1,CASSLTYWEREGLYEQYF
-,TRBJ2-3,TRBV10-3,CAISGPQTDTQYF
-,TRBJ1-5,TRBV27,CASTVTGGGNQPQHF
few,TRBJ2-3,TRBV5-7,CASSLAGGFTDTQYF
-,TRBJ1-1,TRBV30,CAWSPRRMNTEAFF
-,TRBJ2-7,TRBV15,CATSRGWGTSGISEQYF
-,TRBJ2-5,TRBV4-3,CASSPGTSGQETQYF
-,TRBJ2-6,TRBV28,CASSLQGPGANVLTF
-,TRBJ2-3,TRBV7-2,CASSAQRDWASTDTQYF
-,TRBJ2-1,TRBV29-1,CSVEGVYNEQFF
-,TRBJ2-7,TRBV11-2,CASSLAYSSYEQYF
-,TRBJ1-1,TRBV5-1,CASSLGLVNTEAFF
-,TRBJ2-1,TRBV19,CASRWGGSYNEQFF
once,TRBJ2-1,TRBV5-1,CASSWPPGQNSNEQFF